This entry lists 5 T cell receptor beta chains sequenced from one sample in a study of sequential checkpoint blockade in melanoma (dated by TCRdb to the late 2010s). The sample's treatment or condition, from its label and the paper: randomized to nivolumab then ipilimumab (arm A) or the reverse (arm B). The receptor library was made with the immunoSEQ multiplex PCR assay. Sourced from immuneACCESS, this table was stored by TCRdb with only in-frame sequences that have V and J called. A share of the clones is absent; for the studies checked, an unresolved V gene accounts for under half, and the remainder has no known explanation. Counted in this sample were about 35,000 clones; roughly 86% of them appeared once. Together, the top ten hold approximately 6% of the sample. The starting material was CD8+ T cells sorted from blood (inferred from file names), obtained from a patient given nivolumab and ipilimumab in sequence. The receptors here all came from a human donor with melanoma.

This sequence joins TRBV2 and TRBJ2-5; a possible D gene is TRBD2 (6 bases). The J call is in doubt because the DNA end fits TRBJ2-7 better. Germline V gene data show CDR1 as SNHLY and CDR2 as FYNNEI. There are 15 residues in the CDR3. The CDR3 DNA follows: TGTGCCAGCAGTAATACTCGGAACGGGGAGGACGAGCAGTACTTC. The encoded protein is CASSNTRNGEDEQYF.

CDR3 coding DNA: TGTGCCAGCAGTGTGCAGGCCGGGGAGCTGTTTTTT. Amino acids: CASSVQAGELFF. The chain employs TRBV2 and TRBJ2-2; no clear D. V lost 4 bases, J lost 6 bases, and 6 bases lay in between. This CDR3 region has 12 residues. Germline CDR1 reads SNHLY; CDR2 reads FYNNEI.

The V and J genes are TRBV2 and TRBJ2-3, with D hard to call. Trimming pared 2 bases from V and 0 bases from J, leaving 15 bases between. Germline V gene lookup returns CDR1 SNHLY and CDR2 FYNNEI. The CDR3 spans 17 residues. The CDR3 reads CASSEQSPNPSTDTQYF. The DNA of the CDR3 is TGTGCCAGCAGTGAACAGTCGCCGAATCCTAGCACAGATACGCAGTATTTT.

In this sample, this clone turned up once. This rearrangement joins TRBV27 to TRBJ2-7, with 8 positions matching TRBD1. The CDR3 consists of 14 residues. V lost 5 bases to trimming and J lost 3 bases; unmatched junction nucleotides: 6. Germline CDR1 is MNHEY and CDR2 is SMNVEV (reference sequence). CDR3 sequence: CASSIFGQGYEQYF. CDR3 in DNA: TGTGCCAGCAGTATATTCGGACAGGGCTACGAGCAGTACTTC.

The genes are TRBV5-1 and TRBJ1-1; D unresolved. The CDR3 sequence is 15 residues long. V gave up 0 bases and J gave up 0 bases, with 9 bases separating them. Germline V gene data show CDR1 as SGHRS and CDR2 as YFSETQ. The CDR3 is CASSLEEGMNTEAFF. The CDR3 DNA follows: TGCGCCAGCAGCTTGGAAGAGGGTATGAACACTGAAGCTTTCTTT.